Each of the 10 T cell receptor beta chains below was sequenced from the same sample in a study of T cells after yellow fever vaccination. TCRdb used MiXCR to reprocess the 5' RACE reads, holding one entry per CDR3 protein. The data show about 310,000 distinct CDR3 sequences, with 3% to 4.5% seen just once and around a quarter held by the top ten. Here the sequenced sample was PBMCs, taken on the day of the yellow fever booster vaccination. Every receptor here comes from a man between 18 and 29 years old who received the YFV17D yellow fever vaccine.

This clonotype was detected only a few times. CDR3 loop: CASSLRFGGTQYF. CDR3 nucleotides: TGTGCCAGCAGCCTTAGATTCGGCGGCACGCAGTATTTT. The chain employs TRBV5-6 and TRBJ2-3; D is undetermined. The V gene's germline CDR1 is SGHDT and CDR2 YYEEEE. V shed 4 bases and J shed 9 bases, with 15 bases lying between them. CDR3 length: 13 residues.

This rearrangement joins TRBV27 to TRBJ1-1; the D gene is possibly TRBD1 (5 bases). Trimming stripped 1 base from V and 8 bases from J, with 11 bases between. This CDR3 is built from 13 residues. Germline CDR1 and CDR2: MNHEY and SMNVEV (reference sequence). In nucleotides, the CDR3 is TGTGCCAGCAGTTTATACCATTACAGGGAAGCTTTCTTT. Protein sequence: CASSLYHYREAFF.

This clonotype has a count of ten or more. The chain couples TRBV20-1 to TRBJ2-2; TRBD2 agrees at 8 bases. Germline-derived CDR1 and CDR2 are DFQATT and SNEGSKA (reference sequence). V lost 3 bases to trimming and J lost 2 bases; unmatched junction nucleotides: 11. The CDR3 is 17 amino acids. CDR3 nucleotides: TGCAGTGCTAGGGGCAGCGGGGGCTCGGCAAACACCGGGGAGCTGTTTTTT. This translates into CSARGSGGSANTGELFF.

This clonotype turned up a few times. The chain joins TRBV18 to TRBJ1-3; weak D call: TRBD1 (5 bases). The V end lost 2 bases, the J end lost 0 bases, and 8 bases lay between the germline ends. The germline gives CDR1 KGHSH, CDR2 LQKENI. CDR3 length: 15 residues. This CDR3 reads CASSPGGSSGNTIYF. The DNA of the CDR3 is TGTGCCAGCTCACCAGGGGGAAGCTCTGGAAACACCATATATTTT.

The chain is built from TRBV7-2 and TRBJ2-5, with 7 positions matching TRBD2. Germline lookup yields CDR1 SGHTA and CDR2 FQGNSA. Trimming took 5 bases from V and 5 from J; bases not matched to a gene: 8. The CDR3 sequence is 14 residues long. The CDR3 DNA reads TGTGCCAGCAGCCGGGACTACTTAAGTGAGACCCAGTACTTC. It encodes CASSRDYLSETQYF.

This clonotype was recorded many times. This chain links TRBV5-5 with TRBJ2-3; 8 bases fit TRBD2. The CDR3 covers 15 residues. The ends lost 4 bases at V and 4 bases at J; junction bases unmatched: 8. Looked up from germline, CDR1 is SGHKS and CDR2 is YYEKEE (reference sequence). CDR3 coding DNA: TGTGCCAGCAGCCCATCAGGGACTAGTGCAGATACGCAGTATTTT. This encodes CASSPSGTSADTQYF.

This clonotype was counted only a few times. As DNA, the CDR3 is TGTGCCAGCAGCTTGGAGTGGGGAGGGGAGCAGTACTTC. This sequence encodes CASSLEWGGEQYF. The chain couples TRBV5-5 to TRBJ2-7, with TRBD2 identical over 7 bases. Germline CDR1 reads SGHKS; CDR2 reads YYEKEE (reference sequence). Losses at the gene ends were 0 bases for V and 7 bases for J; bases not matched to a gene: 4. CDR3 length: 13 residues.

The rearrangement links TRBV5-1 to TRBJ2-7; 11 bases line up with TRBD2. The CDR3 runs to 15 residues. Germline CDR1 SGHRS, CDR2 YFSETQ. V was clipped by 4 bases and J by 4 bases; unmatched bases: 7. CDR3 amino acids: CASSPPSGGKYEQYF. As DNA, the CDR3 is TGCGCCAGCAGCCCACCTAGCGGGGGGAAGTACGAGCAGTACTTC.

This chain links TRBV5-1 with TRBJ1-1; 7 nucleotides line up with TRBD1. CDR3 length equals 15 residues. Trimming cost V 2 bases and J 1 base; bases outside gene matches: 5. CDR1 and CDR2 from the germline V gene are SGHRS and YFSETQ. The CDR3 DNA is TGCGCCAGCAGCTTTAATCCAGGGGGGAACACTGAAGCTTTCTTT. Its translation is CASSFNPGGNTEAFF.

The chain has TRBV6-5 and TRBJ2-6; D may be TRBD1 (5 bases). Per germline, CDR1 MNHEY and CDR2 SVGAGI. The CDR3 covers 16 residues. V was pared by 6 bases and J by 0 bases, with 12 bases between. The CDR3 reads CASSPDTLSGANVLTF. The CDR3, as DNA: TGTGCCAGCAGCCCGGACACACTCTCTGGGGCCAACGTCCTGACTTTC.